This entry lists 5 T cell receptor beta chains sequenced from one sample in a study of T cells after yellow fever vaccination. TCRdb called the 5' RACE reads again in MiXCR, with one record for every CDR3 protein. The repertoire has hundreds of thousands of distinct CDR3 sequences, 7.5% to 9% of them found once; the top ten carry approximately 18%. The source material was PBMCs, sampled on the day of the first yellow fever vaccination. The source of these receptors is a man aged 18-30 years who received the YFV17D yellow fever vaccine.

The chain joins TRBV6-2 or TRBV6-3 to TRBJ1-2; D not resolved. Germline lookup yields CDR1 MNHEY and CDR2 SVGEGT. The germline V and J ends were trimmed by 6 bases and 4 bases, with 9 bases remaining between them. This CDR3 spans 12 amino acids. The CDR3 protein is CASSHDVYGYTF. CDR3 DNA: TGTGCCAGCAGCCACGACGTCTATGGCTACACCTTC.

The rearrangement links TRBV7-2 to TRBJ2-3; D gene unclear. The V and J ends lost 1 base and 2 bases respectively, with 7 bases between them. Germline loops: CDR1 SGHTA, CDR2 FQGNSA. There are 14 residues in the CDR3. CDR3 loop: CASSLEVHTDTQYF. In DNA, the CDR3 is TGTGCCAGCAGCTTAGAAGTCCACACAGATACGCAGTATTTT.

The V call is TRBV18, the J call TRBJ1-2; no firm D call. This CDR3 is built from 15 residues. From germline, CDR1 is KGHSH and CDR2 LQKENI. Trimming removed 0 bases at V and 4 bases at J, with 12 bases between. The CDR3 spells CASSPPITQSYGYTF. Written as DNA, the CDR3 is TGTGCCAGCTCACCACCGATAACACAGAGCTATGGCTACACCTTC.

This clonotype appeared a few times. V gene TRBV6-2 or TRBV6-3 combines with J gene TRBJ2-7; D is uncertain. Trimming pared 2 bases from V and 0 bases from J, leaving 14 bases between. Per the germline V gene, CDR1 is MNHEY and CDR2 is SVGEGT. This CDR3 is 16 amino acids long. The CDR3 loop reads CASSYRYQRSSYEQYF. The DNA for the CDR3 is TGTGCCAGCAGTTACAGATACCAAAGAAGCTCCTACGAGCAGTACTTC.

The rearrangement joins TRBV5-1 to TRBJ2-7; D remains unclear. Trimming removed 4 bases at V and 2 bases at J, with 22 bases between. Germline V gene sequence: CDR1 SGHRS, CDR2 YFSETQ. The length of the CDR3 is 17 residues. The CDR3 sequence: CASSNGPWAVGTYEQYF. Here the CDR3 DNA reads TGCGCCAGCAGCAACGGCCCCTGGGCGGTGGGGACCTACGAGCAGTACTTC.